This T cell receptor (beta chain) emerged from a study of blood T cell repertoires in COVID-19. Across the study: Sites across the United States, Italy and Spain contributed samples from acute and convalescent COVID-19. The cDNA or gDNA used as material had been derived from T cells, B-cell-depleted T cells, or PBMCs.

Seattle patients were enrolled while actively infected and followed longitudinally. Authors' data handling: From reference gene primer amplification, estimates of nucleated cell counts were derived. TCRdb's table, derived via immunoSEQ multiplex PCR, lists solely in-frame clones and lacks some. The D gene and trimming were derived from the DNA, and the V and J assignments and clone size from that table. This table holds 350,000 to 450,000 clones, approximately 91% found once. CDR3 length equals 16 residues. Germline V gives CDR1 SNHLY, CDR2 FYNNEI. After removal of 10 bases from V and 1 base from J, the junction contained 14 bases not matched to a gene.

This sequence originates from a woman aged 40 to 50 with COVID-19, enrolled during active disease. The sample consisted of peripheral blood. The chain recombines TRBV2 with TRBJ1-1; TRBD1 matches 8 bases. CDR3 bases: TGTGCCACCTCCAAGGGCAGGGGGCGCGGGAACACTGAAGCTTTCTTT. It yields the protein CATSKGRGRGNTEAFF.